A selection of T cell receptor beta chains follows, all from one sample in a study of human T cells and chemical hapten exposure. TCRdb re-analysed the RACE reads in MiXCR, keeping a single row per CDR3 protein. Altogether around 120,000 distinct CDR3 sequences are present, less than 15% being singletons, with the ten largest covering 2.5% to 3%. The sequencing used whole blood, collected in connection with sensitization to the hapten diphenylcyclopropenone (DPC). These receptors originate from a woman aged 18-30 years with alopecia areata. Some clones in this sample may be carry-over from other donors' samples. CDR3s include the opening cysteine and the closing phenylalanine or tryptophan. D genes are given only for firm matches. Rows may omit the clone size; those that give it use once, few, many or a size class.

J,D,V,size,CDR3,DNA
TRBJ2-5,-,TRBV11-2,few,CASSLEGAVQETQYF,TGTGCCAGCAGCCTAGAGGGAGCAGTCCAAGAGACCCAGTACTTC
TRBJ2-1,TRBD2,TRBV19,-,CASSISGGSYNEQFF,TGTGCCAGTAGTATCTCCGGGGGGTCCTACAATGAGCAGTTCTTC
TRBJ1-1,-,TRBV4-1,many,CASSIRSGDWFTTEAFF,TGCGCCAGCAGCATCCGAAGCGGGGATTGGTTCACCACTGAAGCTTTCTTT
TRBJ1-5,-,TRBV20-1,-,CSAQTVGNQPQHF,TGCAGTGCTCAGACCGTAGGAAATCAGCCCCAGCATTTT
TRBJ2-7,TRBD2,TRBV20-1,medium-sized,CSAPLAGASYEQYF,TGCAGTGCTCCACTAGCGGGGGCTTCCTACGAGCAGTACTTC
TRBJ2-7,TRBD1,TRBV11-2,few,CASSLISGQGNEQYF,TGTGCCAGCAGCTTAATATCGGGACAGGGCAACGAGCAGTACTTC
TRBJ1-1,-,TRBV4-2,many,CASSQGVTEAFF,TGTGCCAGCAGCCAGGGGGTCACTGAAGCTTTCTTT
TRBJ2-5,-,TRBV29-1,few,CSVADRGQETQYF,TGCAGCGTTGCTGACAGAGGCCAAGAGACCCAGTACTTC
TRBJ2-7,-,TRBV6-2/TRBV6-3,-,CASRKGVLDEQYF,TGTGCCAGCCGCAAAGGGGTCTTGGACGAGCAGTACTTC
TRBJ2-1,-,TRBV5-4,-,CASSVTASSYNEQFF,TGTGCCAGCAGCGTGACAGCTAGCTCCTACAATGAGCAGTTCTTC
TRBJ1-4,-,TRBV5-1,few,CASRGRVDEKLFF,TGCGCCAGCAGGGGCAGGGTCGATGAAAAACTGTTTTTT
TRBJ2-7,TRBD2,TRBV2,-,CASSEALRASGAYEQYF,TGTGCCAGCAGTGAAGCGCTTCGCGCTAGCGGGGCCTACGAGCAGTACTTC
TRBJ1-1,-,TRBV24-1,-,CATSDIVGNGDNTEAFF,TGTGCCACCAGTGATATAGTGGGGAATGGGGATAACACTGAAGCTTTCTTT
TRBJ1-2,TRBD1,TRBV2,-,CASTIPDRGPGYTF,TGTGCCAGCACGATCCCGGACAGGGGGCCTGGCTACACCTTC
TRBJ1-3,-,TRBV20-1,few,CSAGGISGNTIYF,TGCAGTGCCGGGGGGATCTCTGGAAACACCATATATTTT
TRBJ2-3,TRBD1,TRBV5-1,-,CASSIDRGVTDTQYF,TGCGCCAGCAGCATAGACAGGGGAGTAACAGATACGCAGTATTTT
TRBJ1-2,-,TRBV29-1,many,CSVERMGGYTF,TGCAGCGTTGAGCGGATGGGGGGCTACACCTTC
TRBJ2-7,TRBD2,TRBV6-1,-,CASSGSGGSSYEQYF,TGTGCCAGCAGTGGAAGCGGGGGAAGCTCCTACGAGCAGTACTTC
TRBJ1-5,TRBD1,TRBV20-1,few,CSASRDRGEGAQHF,TGCAGTGCTTCCCGGGACAGGGGGGAGGGGGCCCAGCATTTT
TRBJ1-6,TRBD1,TRBV6-2/TRBV6-3,-,CASNTRQGASSPLHF,TGTGCCAGCAACACAAGACAGGGGGCGAGTTCACCCCTCCACTTT
TRBJ1-1,-,TRBV6-6,many,CASGRLRETEAFF,TGTGCCAGCGGCCGCCTTAGAGAGACTGAAGCTTTCTTT
TRBJ2-2,-,TRBV5-1,few,CASSLPEPRNTGELFF,TGCGCCAGCAGCTTACCGGAACCACGAAACACCGGGGAGCTGTTTTTT
TRBJ2-2,-,TRBV12-3/TRBV12-4,few,CASSFPTGRNTGELFF,TGTGCCAGCAGTTTTCCGACAGGACGGAACACCGGGGAGCTGTTTTTT
TRBJ1-5,-,TRBV4-1,few,CASSPLTSNQPQHF,TGCGCCAGCAGCCCCTTGACTAGCAATCAGCCCCAGCATTTT
TRBJ1-1,-,TRBV28,many,CASSLSGGTEAFF,TGTGCCAGCAGTTTATCGGGGGGCACTGAAGCTTTCTTT
TRBJ2-2,TRBD2,TRBV6-2/TRBV6-3,-,CASNQPGLAHTGELFF,TGTGCCAGCAACCAACCGGGACTAGCGCACACCGGGGAGCTGTTTTTT
TRBJ2-3,-,TRBV11-2,few,CASSFRGRSTDTQYF,TGTGCCAGCAGCTTCAGGGGGAGGAGCACAGATACGCAGTATTTT
TRBJ1-6,-,TRBV28,-,CASRPTSGTSNSPLHF,TGTGCCAGCCGACCGACCTCCGGGACATCAAATTCACCCCTCCACTTT
TRBJ2-1,-,TRBV12-3/TRBV12-4,few,CASSLGWGTTSEQFF,TGTGCCAGCAGTTTAGGCTGGGGAACAACAAGTGAGCAGTTCTTC